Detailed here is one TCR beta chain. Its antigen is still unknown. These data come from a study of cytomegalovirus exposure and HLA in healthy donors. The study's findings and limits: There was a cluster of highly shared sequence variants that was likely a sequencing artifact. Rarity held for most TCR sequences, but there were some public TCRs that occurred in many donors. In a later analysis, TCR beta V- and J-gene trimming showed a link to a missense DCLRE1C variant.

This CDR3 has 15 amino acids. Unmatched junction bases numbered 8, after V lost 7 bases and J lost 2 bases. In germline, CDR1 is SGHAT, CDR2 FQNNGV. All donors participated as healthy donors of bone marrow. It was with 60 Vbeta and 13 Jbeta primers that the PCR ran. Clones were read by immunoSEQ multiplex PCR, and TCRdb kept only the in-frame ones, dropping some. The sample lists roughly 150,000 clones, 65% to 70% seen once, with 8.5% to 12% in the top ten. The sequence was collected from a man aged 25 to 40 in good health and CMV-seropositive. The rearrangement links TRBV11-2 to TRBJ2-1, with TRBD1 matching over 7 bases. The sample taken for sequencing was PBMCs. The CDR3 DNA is TGTGCCAGCACCTATCCGGGACAGACCTACAATGAGCAGTTCTTC. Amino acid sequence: CASTYPGQTYNEQFF.